This TCR beta chain was sequenced for a study of T cells in Graves' hyperthyroidism and ophthalmopathy. Study-wide background: Peripheral blood samples were taken at initial diagnosis, prior to any treatment.

CDR3 size: 15 residues. Germline CDR1 is SGDLS and CDR2 is YYNGEE. V dropped 7 bases and J dropped 6 bases, with 20 bases sitting between them. Amplified TCR beta CDR3 regions derived from RNA transcripts. The study used the HTBI primer set for a first-round RT-PCR of the TCR CDR3. TCRdb recomputed calls from the multiplex PCR reads with MiXCR, one row per CDR3 protein. Found here are roughly 500,000 distinct CDR3 sequences, roughly 25% of them singletons; the top ten hold 10% to 12%. This clonotype was seen only a few times. Sample: blood. This TCR derives from a woman in her thirties with Graves' ophthalmopathy. The chain has TRBV9 and TRBJ2-4; TRBD2 might be the D (7 bases). In nucleotides, the CDR3 is TGTGCCAGCTCACCCCCTCGCGGGGGCGGAAACATTCAGTACTTC. Translated, it gives CASSPPRGGGNIQYF.